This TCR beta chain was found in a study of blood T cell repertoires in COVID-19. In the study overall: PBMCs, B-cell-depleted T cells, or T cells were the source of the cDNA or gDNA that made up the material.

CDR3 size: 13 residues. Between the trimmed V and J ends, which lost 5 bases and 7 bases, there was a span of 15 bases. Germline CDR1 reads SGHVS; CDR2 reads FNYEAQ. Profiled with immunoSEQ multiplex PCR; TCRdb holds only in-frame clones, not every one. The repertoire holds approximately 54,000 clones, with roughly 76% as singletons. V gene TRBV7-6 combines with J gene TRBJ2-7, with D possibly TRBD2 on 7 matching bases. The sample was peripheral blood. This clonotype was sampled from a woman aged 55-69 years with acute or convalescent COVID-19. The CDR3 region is CASSTIGRGEQYF. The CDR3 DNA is TGTGCCAGCAGCACGATAGGGAGGGGGGAGCAGTACTTC. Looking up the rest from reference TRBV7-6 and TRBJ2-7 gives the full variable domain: GAGVSQSPRYKVTKRGQDVALRCDPISGHVSLYWYRQALGQGPEFLTYFNYEAQQDKSGLPNDRFSAERPEGSISTLTIQRTEQRDSAMYRCASSTIGRGEQYFGPGTRLTVT.